This T cell receptor beta chain was documented in a study of shared T cell receptors in the human thymus. Germline CDR1 SNHLY, CDR2 FYNNEI. Trimming took 6 bases from V and 2 from J; bases not matched to a gene: 9. The CDR3 is 15 residues long. This clone was detected a few times. TCRdb's table, derived via immunoSEQ multiplex PCR, lists solely in-frame clones and lacks some. The sample contains hundreds of thousands of clones, around 87% of which appear only once. The data also belong to a second study, concerning human thymus T cells. That report adds: In unrelated individuals, thymic repertoires overlapped highly, according to related research.

The TCR sequence derives from a boy under two years old with a congenital heart defect. Sequenced input: thymocytes. The chain links TRBV2 to TRBJ2-5; TRBD2 aligns across 7 bases. CDR3: CASRGLAVPQETQYF. DNA of the CDR3: TGTGCCAGCAGGGGGCTAGCGGTTCCGCAAGAGACCCAGTACTTC.